This TCR beta chain was identified during a study of T cell repertoires in cytomegalovirus infection. Study-level background: HLA-C-restricted CMV epitopes, recently identified, and well-studied HLA-B-restricted ones were used by the study. Overall study findings and caveats: Clonotypes of TCR beta that were HLA-C-restricted and CMV-specific dominated the ex vivo response.

The germline V and J ends were trimmed by 5 bases and 6 bases, with 17 bases remaining between them. This CDR3 is 15 amino acids long. CDR1 SNHLY and CDR2 FYNNEI come from the germline V gene. Each CDR3 protein gets one entry after TCRdb re-called the reads with MiXCR. The table shows roughly 920,000 distinct CDR3 sequences, with roughly 30% occurring only once. As to this clonotype: Its antigen is still unknown.

The clonotype was recovered from a human donor in good health (CMV status not recorded). Some clones in this sample may be carry-over from other donors' samples. The sample was cultured CD8+ T cells from PBMCs, taken from culture after CMV antigen stimulation. The chain is built from TRBV2 and TRBJ2-1; the D is unclear. As DNA, the CDR3 is TGTGCCAGCAGTCGACCCTTTACGGCGATCAATGAGCAGTTCTTC. It translates to CASSRPFTAINEQFF.